This T cell receptor (beta chain) is drawn from a study of early T cells in non-severe SARS-CoV-2 infection. Individual cDNA molecules were tagged with unique molecular identifiers. TCRdb re-called the 5' RACE reads through MiXCR, storing one row per CDR3 protein. There are about 110,000 distinct CDR3 sequences in the sample; around 10% occur only once, and less than 3.5% lies in the top ten. Germline CDR1 and CDR2: SNHLY and FYNNEI. The CDR3 runs 15 residues. V lost 0 bases and J lost 7, with 12 bases in between. This clonotype was detected a few times. This clonotype originated in an adult who was a healthcare worker with PCR-confirmed SARS-CoV-2 infection or an uninfected control (not recorded which). The V call is TRBV2, the J call TRBJ2-2, with TRBD2 as a possible D gene (6 bases). The sequenced sample consisted of whole blood. The CDR3 is CASSEAIGSGGELFF. Written as DNA, the CDR3 is TGTGCCAGCAGTGAAGCTATCGGGAGCGGCGGGGAGCTGTTTTTT.